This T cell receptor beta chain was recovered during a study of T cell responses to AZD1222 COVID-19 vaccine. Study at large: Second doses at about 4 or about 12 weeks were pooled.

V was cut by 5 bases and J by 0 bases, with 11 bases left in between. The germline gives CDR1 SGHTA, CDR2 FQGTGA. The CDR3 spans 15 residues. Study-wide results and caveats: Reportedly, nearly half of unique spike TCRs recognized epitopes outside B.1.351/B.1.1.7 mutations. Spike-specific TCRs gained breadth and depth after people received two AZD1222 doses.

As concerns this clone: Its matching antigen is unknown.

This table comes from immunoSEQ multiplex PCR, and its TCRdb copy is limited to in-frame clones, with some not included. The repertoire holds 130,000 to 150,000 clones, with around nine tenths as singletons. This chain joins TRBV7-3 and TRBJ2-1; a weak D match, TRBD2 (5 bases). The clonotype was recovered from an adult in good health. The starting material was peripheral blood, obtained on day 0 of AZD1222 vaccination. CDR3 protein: CASSPRRASYNEQFF. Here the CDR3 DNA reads TGTGCCAGCAGCCCCCGGCGGGCCTCCTACAATGAGCAGTTCTTC.